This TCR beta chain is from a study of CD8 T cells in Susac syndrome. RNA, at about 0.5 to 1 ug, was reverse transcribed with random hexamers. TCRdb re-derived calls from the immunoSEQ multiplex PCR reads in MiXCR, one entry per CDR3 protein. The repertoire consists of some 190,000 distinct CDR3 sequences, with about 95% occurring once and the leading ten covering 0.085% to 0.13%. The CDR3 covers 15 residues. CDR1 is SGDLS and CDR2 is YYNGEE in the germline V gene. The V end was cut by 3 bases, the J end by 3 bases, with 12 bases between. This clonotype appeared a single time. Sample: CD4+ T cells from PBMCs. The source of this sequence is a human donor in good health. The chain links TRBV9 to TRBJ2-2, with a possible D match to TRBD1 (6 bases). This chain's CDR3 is CASSDRDTYTGELFF. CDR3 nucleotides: TGTGCCAGCAGCGACCGGGACACGTACACCGGGGAGCTGTTTTTT.